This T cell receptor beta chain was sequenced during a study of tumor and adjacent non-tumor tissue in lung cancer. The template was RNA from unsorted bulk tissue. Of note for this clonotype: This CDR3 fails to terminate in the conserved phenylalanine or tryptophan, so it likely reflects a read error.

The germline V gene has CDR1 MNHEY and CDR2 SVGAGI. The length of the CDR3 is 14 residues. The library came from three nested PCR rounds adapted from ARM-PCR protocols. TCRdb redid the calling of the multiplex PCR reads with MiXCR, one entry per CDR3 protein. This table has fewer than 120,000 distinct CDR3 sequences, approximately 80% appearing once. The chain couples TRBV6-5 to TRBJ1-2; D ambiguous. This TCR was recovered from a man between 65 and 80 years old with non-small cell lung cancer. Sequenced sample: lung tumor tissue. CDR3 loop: CACSYSTLNYGYTI. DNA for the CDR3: TGTGCCTGCAGTTACTCGACGTTAAACTATGGCTACACCATC.